This TCR beta chain was profiled in a study of cytomegalovirus exposure and HLA in healthy donors. Study at large: Earlier, 117 million unique TCR beta sequences were recovered from roughly 180 million T cells by an analysis. Study-wide points: The presence/absence work took it that sequencing depth was about the same across donors.

This clone occurred many times. Its antigen is as yet unknown. These donors, healthy bone marrow donors, were studied. The CDR3 spans 17 residues. Germline trimming cut 2 bases from V and 2 bases from J; bases unmatched to any gene: 5. Per germline, CDR1 SGHRS and CDR2 YFSETQ. PCR used 60 Vbeta primers and 13 Jbeta primers. The data were produced by immunoSEQ multiplex PCR, yet TCRdb's version contains in-frame clones alone and is incomplete. The sample has 90,000 to 140,000 clones, about 16% seen once; the top ten hold 0.83%. The chain couples TRBV5-1 to TRBJ1-4, with 11 bases that match TRBD1. The sequencing input was PBMCs. The clonotype was recovered from a female donor in good health and CMV-seronegative. The CDR3 loop is CASSFGQGAVTNEKLFF. As DNA, the CDR3 is TGCGCCAGCAGCTTTGGACAGGGGGCGGTCACTAATGAAAAACTGTTTTTT.